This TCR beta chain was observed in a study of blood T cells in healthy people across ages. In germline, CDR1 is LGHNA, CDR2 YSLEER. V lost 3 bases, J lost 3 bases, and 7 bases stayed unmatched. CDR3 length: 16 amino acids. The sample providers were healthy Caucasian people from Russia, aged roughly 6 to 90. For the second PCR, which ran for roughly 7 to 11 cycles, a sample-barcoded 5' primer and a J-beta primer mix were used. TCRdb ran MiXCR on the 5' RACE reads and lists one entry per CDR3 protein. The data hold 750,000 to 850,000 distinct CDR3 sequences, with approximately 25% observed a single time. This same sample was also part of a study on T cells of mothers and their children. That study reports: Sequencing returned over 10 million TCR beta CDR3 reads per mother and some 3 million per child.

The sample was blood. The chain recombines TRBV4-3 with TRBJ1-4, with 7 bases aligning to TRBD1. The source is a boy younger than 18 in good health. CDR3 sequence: CASSQAKGAANEKLFF. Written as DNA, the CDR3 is TGCGCCAGCAGCCAGGCTAAGGGGGCGGCTAATGAAAAACTGTTTTTT.